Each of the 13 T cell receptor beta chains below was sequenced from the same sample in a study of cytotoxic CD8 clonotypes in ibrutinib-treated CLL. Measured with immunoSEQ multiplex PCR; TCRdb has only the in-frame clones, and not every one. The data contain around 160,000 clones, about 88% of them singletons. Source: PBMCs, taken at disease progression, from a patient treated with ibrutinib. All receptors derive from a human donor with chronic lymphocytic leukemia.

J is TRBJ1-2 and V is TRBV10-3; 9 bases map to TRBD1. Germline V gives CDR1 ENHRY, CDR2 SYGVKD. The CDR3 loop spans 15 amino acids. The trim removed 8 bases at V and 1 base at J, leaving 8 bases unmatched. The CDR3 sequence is CAIQPGTGLNYGYTF. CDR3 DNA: TGTGCCATCCAGCCCGGGACAGGGCTTAACTATGGCTACACCTTC.

DNA of the CDR3: TGTGCCAGCAGCCTTCAAGTCGGGAACACTGAAGCTTTCTTT. Its translation: CASSLQVGNTEAFF. This rearrangement joins TRBV14 to TRBJ1-1; D gene ambiguous. Looked up from germline, CDR1 is SGHDN and CDR2 is FVKESK. The CDR3 has 14 residues. With 4 bases removed from V and 1 base from J, the gap between germline ends came to 10 bases.

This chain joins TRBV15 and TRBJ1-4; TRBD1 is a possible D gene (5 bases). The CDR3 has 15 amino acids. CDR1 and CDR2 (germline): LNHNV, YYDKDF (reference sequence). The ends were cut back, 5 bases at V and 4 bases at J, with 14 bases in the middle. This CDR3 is CATSGTAGNNEKLFF. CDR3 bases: TGTGCCACCAGCGGAACAGCAGGGAATAATGAAAAACTGTTTTTT.

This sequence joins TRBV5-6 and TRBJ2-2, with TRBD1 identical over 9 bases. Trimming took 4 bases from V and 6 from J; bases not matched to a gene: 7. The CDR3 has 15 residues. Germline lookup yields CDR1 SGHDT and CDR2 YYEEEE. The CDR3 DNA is TGTGCCAGCAGCGAATGGGACAGGGCGCCCGGGGAGCTGTTTTTT. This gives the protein CASSEWDRAPGELFF. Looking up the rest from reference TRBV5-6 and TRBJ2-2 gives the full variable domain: DAGVTQSPTHLIKTRGQQVTLRCSPKSGHDTVSWYQQALGQGPQFIFQYYEEEERQRGNFPDRFSGHQFPNYSSELNVNALLLGDSALYLCASSEWDRAPGELFFGEGSRLTVL.

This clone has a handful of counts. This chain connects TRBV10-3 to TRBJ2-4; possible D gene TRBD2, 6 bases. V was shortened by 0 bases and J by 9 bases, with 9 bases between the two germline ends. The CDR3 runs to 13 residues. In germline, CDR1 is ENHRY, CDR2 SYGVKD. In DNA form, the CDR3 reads TGTGCCATCAGTGAGTCAGCAGCGGGCATTCAGTACTTC. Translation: CAISESAAGIQYF.

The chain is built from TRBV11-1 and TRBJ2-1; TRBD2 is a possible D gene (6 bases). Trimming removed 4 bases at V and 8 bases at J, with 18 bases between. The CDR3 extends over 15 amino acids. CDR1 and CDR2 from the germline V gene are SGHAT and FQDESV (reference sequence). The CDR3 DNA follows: TGTGCCAGCAGCTCGGCGGCGGGGTTTTTCGATGAGCAGTTCTTC. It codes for CASSSAAGFFDEQFF. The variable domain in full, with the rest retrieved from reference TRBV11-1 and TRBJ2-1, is EAEVAQSPRYKITEKSQAVAFWCDPISGHATLYWYRQILGQGPELLVQFQDESVVDDSQLPKDRFSAERLKGVDSTLKIQPAELGDSAMYLCASSSAAGFFDEQFFGPGTRLTVL.

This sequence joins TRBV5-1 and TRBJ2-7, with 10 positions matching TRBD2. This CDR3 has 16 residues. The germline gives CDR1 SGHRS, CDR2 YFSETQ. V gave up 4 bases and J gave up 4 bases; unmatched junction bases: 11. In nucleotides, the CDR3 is TGCGCCAGCAGCGGGGGCCCTAGCGGGAGTGGGTACGAGCAGTACTTC. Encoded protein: CASSGGPSGSGYEQYF.

The CDR3 loop is CASSLPHGARSDTGELFF. In DNA form, the CDR3 reads TGTGCCAGCAGCCTCCCCCACGGCGCCCGATCGGACACCGGGGAGCTGTTTTTT. V is TRBV7-9 and J is TRBJ2-2, with D unclear. V was shortened by 5 bases and J by 3 bases, with 22 bases between the two germline ends. The CDR3 runs to 18 residues. The V gene's germline CDR1 is SEHNR and CDR2 FQNEAQ (reference sequence).

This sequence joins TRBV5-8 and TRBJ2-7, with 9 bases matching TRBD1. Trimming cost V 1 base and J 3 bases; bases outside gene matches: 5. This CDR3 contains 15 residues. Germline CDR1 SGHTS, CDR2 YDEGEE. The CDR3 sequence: CASSLPPGQGYEQYF. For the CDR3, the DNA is TGTGCCAGCAGCTTGCCCCCGGGACAGGGCTACGAGCAGTACTTC.

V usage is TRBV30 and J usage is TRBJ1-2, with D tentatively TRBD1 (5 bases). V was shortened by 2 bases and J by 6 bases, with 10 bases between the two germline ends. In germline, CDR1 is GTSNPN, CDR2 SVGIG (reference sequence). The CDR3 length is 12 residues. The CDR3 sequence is CAWSQQVDGYTF. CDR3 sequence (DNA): TGTGCCTGGAGTCAACAGGTGGATGGCTACACCTTC.

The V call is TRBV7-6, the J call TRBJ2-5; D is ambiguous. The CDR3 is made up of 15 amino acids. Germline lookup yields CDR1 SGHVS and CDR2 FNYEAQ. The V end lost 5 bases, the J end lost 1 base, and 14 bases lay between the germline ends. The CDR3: CASSVSRIRQETQYF. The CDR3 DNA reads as TGTGCCAGCAGCGTCTCCAGGATCCGCCAAGAGACCCAGTACTTC.

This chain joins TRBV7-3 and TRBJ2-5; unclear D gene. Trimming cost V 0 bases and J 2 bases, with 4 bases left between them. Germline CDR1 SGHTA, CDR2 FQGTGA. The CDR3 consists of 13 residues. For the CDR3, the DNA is TGTGCCAGCAGCTTAACACTGCAAGAGACCCAGTACTTC. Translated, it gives CASSLTLQETQYF.

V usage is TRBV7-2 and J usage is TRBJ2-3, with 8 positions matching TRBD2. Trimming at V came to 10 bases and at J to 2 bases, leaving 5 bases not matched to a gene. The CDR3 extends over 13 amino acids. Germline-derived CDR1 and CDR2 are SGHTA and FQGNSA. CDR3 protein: CATRGADTDTQYF. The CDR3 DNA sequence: TGTGCCACGCGGGGGGCGGACACAGATACGCAGTATTTT.